This record covers a single T cell receptor beta chain. As yet, its antigen is unknown. These data are taken from a study of radiotherapy plus CTLA-4 blockade in lung cancer. The wider study: Around 18% of patients responded objectively, and roughly 30% achieved disease control. Study-wide results and limits: After radiotherapy and ipilimumab, tumor-derived clones expanded in peripheral blood. Reports state that early shifts in blood T cell clones, with interferon-beta, best predicted response.

Generated by immunoSEQ multiplex PCR, the TCRdb table keeps only in-frame clones and is missing some. The repertoire consists of approximately 50,000 clones, with 75% to 90% occurring once and the leading ten covering roughly 17%. Patients in the study, people with chemo-refractory metastatic non-small-cell lung cancer, received focal radiation plus ipilimumab CTLA-4 blockade. The origin of this receptor is a human donor with non-small cell lung cancer that progressed on radiotherapy plus ipilimumab. Some clones in this sample may be carry-over from other donors' samples. Sequencing was performed on peripheral blood, taken from a patient treated with radiotherapy plus ipilimumab.

The DNA for the CDR3 is TGCGCCAGCAGCTTGGGGGCCGGGCAGGGGATCTACGAGCAGTACTTC. This codes for CASSLGAGQGIYEQYF. The chain has TRBV5-1 and TRBJ2-7; D perhaps matches TRBD1 (6 bases). Looked up from germline, CDR1 is SGHRS and CDR2 is YFSETQ. There are 16 residues in the CDR3. V lost 0 bases to trimming and J lost 3 bases, with 16 bases between them.